The T cell receptor beta chain under discussion was sequenced for a study of identical twins. The CDR3 contains 16 residues. Looked up from germline, CDR1 is SGDLS and CDR2 is YYNGEE. The germline V and J ends were trimmed by 3 bases and 7 bases, with 17 bases remaining between them. This clonotype has more than one count but fewer than ten. What it binds is not known. TCRdb re-called the 5' RACE reads with MiXCR, one entry per CDR3 protein. The table records 500,000 or so distinct CDR3 sequences, less than 25% of them present only once. Points from the study as a whole: Alpha sequences that were out-of-frame and twin-shared showed an excess of low generation probability.

These same records also appear under a second study, on T cells expressing NK-cell markers. This second report adds: Source material for TCR beta repertoires consisted of sorted CD3+CD56+NKG2C+, CD3+CD56+NKG2C- and CD3+CD56-NKG2C+ T cells. Sorting in several experiments was restricted by an anti-gamma-delta TCR antibody to alpha-beta TCR T cells.

What was sequenced was CD4+ T cells sorted from blood. The rearrangement joins TRBV9 to TRBJ1-6; no definite D call. This sequence was found in a woman aged 18-29 years in good health. The CDR3 DNA follows: TGTGCCAGCAGCGCCCCGGTTGGAGGGCGGAATTCACCCCTCCACTTT. It specifies CASSAPVGGRNSPLHF.